What follows is one T cell receptor beta chain and its context. Its specificity is unknown. The trim removed 6 bases at V and 5 bases at J, leaving 13 bases unmatched. CDR1 and CDR2 from the germline V gene are KGHSH and LQKENI. This CDR3 has 15 residues. This sample is drawn from a study of radiotherapy plus CTLA-4 blockade in lung cancer. Study observations and caveats: After treatment with radiotherapy plus ipilimumab, TCR clones that came from the tumor expanded in blood.

Sequencing used immunoSEQ multiplex PCR; TCRdb keeps in-frame clones, though not all of them. The sample records 130,000 or so clones, about 87% being singletons. The study treated chemo-refractory metastatic non-small-cell lung cancer patients with focal radiation plus ipilimumab CTLA-4 blockade. The source material was peripheral blood, sampled from a patient treated with radiotherapy plus ipilimumab. The rearrangement joins TRBV18 to TRBJ2-7; 7 bases fit TRBD2. This receptor was identified in a human donor with non-small cell lung cancer that progressed on radiotherapy plus ipilimumab. The CDR3 DNA reads TGTGCCAGCTCGCCCTTGAGGGGCGGGAGAAACGAGCAGTACTTC. Protein product: CASSPLRGGRNEQYF.